Presented here are 24 T cell receptor beta chains from one specimen sequenced in a study of CD8+CD57+ T cells in acquired aplastic anemia. Genomic DNA acted as the template from which TCR beta VDJ combination and CDR3 sequence profiling were carried out. TCRdb re-derived calls from the reads in MiXCR, one entry per CDR3 protein. The data show approximately 300,000 distinct CDR3 sequences, approximately 60% seen once. It was patients with CD8+CD57+ cell expansion by flow cytometry who were chosen for sequencing. The sequenced sample was sorted CD4+, CD8+, or CD8+CD57+ T cells (not recorded which) from PBMCs. The origin of the receptors is a human donor with aplastic anemia.

The V gene is TRBV4-1, the J gene TRBJ2-5, with D uncertain. The germline gives CDR1 MGHRA, CDR2 YSYEKL. The CDR3 spans 16 residues. V was trimmed by 7 bases and J by 0 bases, leaving 18 bases between them. The CDR3: CASKAGSGRDQETQYF. The CDR3, as DNA: TGCGCCAGCAAAGCCGGGTCAGGCCGGGACCAAGAGACCCAGTACTTC.

The V and J genes are TRBV24-1 and TRBJ2-5, with 10 bases matching TRBD1. With V trimmed by 3 bases and J by 5 bases, 5 bases remained unmatched. In germline, CDR1 is KGHDR, CDR2 SFDVKD. The CDR3 consists of 15 residues. CDR3 coding DNA: TGTGCCACCAGTGATCGACAGGGGGCCGGGGAGACCCAGTACTTC. As protein: CATSDRQGAGETQYF.

This clonotype was detected ten times or more. The gene calls are TRBV6-6 and TRBJ1-1, with D possibly TRBD1 on 6 matching bases. From germline, CDR1 is MNHNY and CDR2 SVGAGI (reference sequence). The CDR3 has 17 amino acids. V lost 5 bases to trimming and J lost 1 base, with 20 bases between them. In nucleotides, the CDR3 is TGTGCCAGCAGTCCCCCAGGGGCGATACCTAAGAACACTGAAGCTTTCTTT. This encodes CASSPPGAIPKNTEAFF.

V is TRBV30 and J is TRBJ2-7; tentatively, D is TRBD1 (6 bases). The CDR3 loop spans 13 amino acids. Germline V gene sequence: CDR1 GTSNPN, CDR2 SVGIG (reference sequence). V was trimmed by 4 bases and J by 3 bases, leaving 13 bases between them. The CDR3 protein is CAWTRGNNYEQYF. The CDR3 DNA reads TGTGCCTGGACAAGGGGGAACAACTACGAGCAGTACTTC. The complete variable domain, with remaining parts taken from reference TRBV30 and TRBJ2-7, reads SQTIHQWPATLVQPVGSPLSLECTVEGTSNPNLYWYRQAAGRGLQLLFYSVGIGQISSEVPQNLSASRPQDRQFILSSKKLLLSDSGFYLCAWTRGNNYEQYFGPGTRLTVT.

In its sample, this clonotype was seen a few times. This sequence joins TRBV29-1 and TRBJ1-1; perhaps TRBD1 as D (5 bases). The CDR3 has 14 amino acids. V was pared by 0 bases and J by 5 bases, with 13 bases between. The germline CDR1 and CDR2 sequences are SQVTM and ANQGSEA. CDR3 sequence reads: CSVEEAGRGTEAFF. CDR3 sequence (DNA): TGCAGCGTTGAAGAGGCAGGGAGAGGGACTGAAGCTTTCTTT.

This clonotype appeared a single time. The V call is TRBV30, the J call TRBJ2-5; D is perhaps TRBD2 (5 bases). CDR1 GTSNPN and CDR2 SVGIG come from the germline V gene (reference sequence). The V end was cut by 3 bases, the J end by 6 bases, with 11 bases between. The CDR3 has 12 residues. CDR3 in DNA: TGTGCCTGGAGACTAGGAAGGCAGACCCAGTACTTC. It yields the protein CAWRLGRQTQYF.

In its sample, this clonotype was seen a few times. This sequence joins TRBV5-8 and TRBJ1-1; 8 bases agree with TRBD1. The CDR3 has 16 residues. The germline V gene encodes CDR1 SGHTS and CDR2 YDEGEE. Germline trimming cut 4 bases from V and 4 bases from J; bases unmatched to any gene: 12. CDR3 sequence (DNA): TGTGCCAGCAGCCTATCAGAACAGGGGGATGGCACTGAAGCTTTCTTT. Protein product: CASSLSEQGDGTEAFF.

This clonotype was recorded many times. The chain couples TRBV9 to TRBJ2-1; D unresolved. The germline V and J ends were trimmed by 0 bases and 0 bases, with 7 bases remaining between them. This CDR3 spans 15 amino acids. Germline-derived CDR1 and CDR2 are SGDLS and YYNGEE. CDR3 bases: TGTGCCAGCAGCGTAGGGCTCGGCTCCTACAATGAGCAGTTCTTC. It encodes CASSVGLGSYNEQFF. Looking up the rest from reference TRBV9 and TRBJ2-1 gives the full variable domain: DSGVTQTPKHLITATGQRVTLRCSPRSGDLSVYWYQQSLDQGLQFLIQYYNGEERAKGNILERFSAQQFPDLHSELNLSSLELGDSALYFCASSVGLGSYNEQFFGPGTRLTVL.

The rearrangement uses TRBV3-1 and TRBJ2-3; no definite D call. The CDR3 length is 14 residues. Trimming cost V 4 bases and J 5 bases, with 13 bases left between them. CDR1 and CDR2 from the germline V gene are LGHDT and YNNKEL (reference sequence). The CDR3 region is CASSPRGVEDTQYF. DNA of the CDR3: TGTGCCAGCAGCCCCCGCGGAGTTGAAGATACGCAGTATTTT.

This clonotype was seen ten or more times. The genes are TRBV15 and TRBJ2-1; weak D call: TRBD2 (6 bases). The length of the CDR3 is 14 residues. V lost 1 base to trimming and J lost 15 bases, with 19 bases between them. Germline assignment: CDR1 LNHNV and CDR2 YYDKDF (reference sequence). CDR3 sequence: CATSRGGAGGRRFF. DNA for the CDR3: TGTGCCACCAGCAGAGGCGGAGCGGGTGGGAGACGGTTCTTC. The full variable domain, rest sourced from reference TRBV15 and TRBJ2-1, is DAMVIQNPRYQVTQFGKPVTLSCSQTLNHNVMYWYQQKSSQAPKLLFHYYDKDFNNEADTPDNFQSRRPNTSFCFLDIRSPGLGDTAMYLCATSRGGAGGRRFFGPGTRLTVL.

The gene calls are TRBV7-2 and TRBJ2-7; D remains unclear. Germline V gene data show CDR1 as SGHTA and CDR2 as FQGNSA. This CDR3 has 12 residues. Trimming left V 5 bases short and J 4 bases short, with 9 bases between. The CDR3 here is CASSPDEYEQYF. The DNA for the CDR3 is TGTGCCAGCAGCCCAGATGAGTACGAGCAGTACTTC.

This clonotype occurred a few times. V and J are TRBV10-3 and TRBJ1-3; no clear D gene. The V gene's germline CDR1 is ENHRY and CDR2 SYGVKD. This CDR3 region has 14 residues. Deletions cut 4 bases from V and 0 bases from J, with 7 bases between. CDR3 in DNA: TGTGCCATCAGTGCGAGGATCTCTGGAAACACCATATATTTT. It codes for CAISARISGNTIYF.

The sample holds one count of this clonotype. The gene calls are TRBV11-1 and TRBJ2-7, with 14 positions matching TRBD2. Germline V gives CDR1 SGHAT, CDR2 FQDESV (reference sequence). This CDR3 has 17 residues. Trimming at V came to 2 bases and at J to 5 bases, leaving 8 bases not matched to a gene. Here the CDR3 DNA reads TGTGCCAGCAGCTTACTAACCGGGACTAGCGGGAGCCACGAGCAGTACTTC. Translating gives CASSLLTGTSGSHEQYF.

This clonotype appeared a single time. V is TRBV7-2 and J is TRBJ1-5; D gene uncertain. V lost 9 bases and J lost 4, with 7 bases in between. CDR3 length: 11 residues. In germline, CDR1 is SGHTA, CDR2 FQGNSA. The CDR3 protein is CASTINQPQHF. CDR3 DNA sequence: TGTGCCAGTACGATAAATCAGCCCCAGCATTTT.

The V and J genes are TRBV2 and TRBJ1-1; possibly TRBD1 for D (5 bases). The V end was cut by 11 bases, the J end by 5 bases, with 21 bases between. CDR1 SNHLY and CDR2 FYNNEI come from the germline V gene. The CDR3 covers 14 residues. The CDR3 spells CAGRRGGAWTEAFF. CDR3 sequence (DNA): TGTGCCGGAAGAAGGGGAGGGGCTTGGACTGAAGCTTTCTTT.

The chain carries TRBV14 and TRBJ2-1, with 12 bases aligning to TRBD1. The CDR3 has 15 amino acids. Germline CDR1 is SGHDN and CDR2 is FVKESK. V was pared by 4 bases and J by 8 bases, with 6 bases of the junction left unmatched. The CDR3: CASSPRDRGLDEQFF. The DNA for the CDR3 is TGTGCCAGCAGCCCCCGGGACAGGGGGCTCGATGAGCAGTTCTTC.

This sequence joins TRBV7-9 and TRBJ2-3; 9 nucleotides align to TRBD1. Germline values: CDR1 SEHNR, CDR2 FQNEAQ (reference sequence). J gave up 4 bases and V 5 bases, and 16 bases lay outside the gene matches. The CDR3 is 18 residues long. As DNA, the CDR3 is TGTGCCAGCAGCCAAGGACAGGGGAGGCCTTGGTCCCCAGATACGCAGTATTTT. It specifies CASSQGQGRPWSPDTQYF.

Of note for this clonotype: Here the CDR3 omits its conserved ending phenylalanine or tryptophan, so a read error is the likely source. It is unclear where the CDR3 begins or ends on the DNA, so no DNA is shown, and the CDR3 is as TCRdb lists it. The CDR3 reads CASSLARGLA. The V call is TRBV5-1, the J call TRBJ2-6; the table's D gene call, TRBD2, was not cross checked with the DNA. Germline CDR1 SGHRS, CDR2 YFSETQ. Counting both end residues, the CDR3 totals 10 amino acids.

In this sample, this clonotype turned up once. The chain employs TRBV24-1 and TRBJ2-5, with a tentative D call TRBD1 (8 bases). V lost 4 bases to trimming and J lost 1 base, with 18 bases between them. CDR1 and CDR2 (germline): KGHDR, SFDVKD. CDR3 length: 17 amino acids. The CDR3 protein is CATSDTYRGGCQETQYF. CDR3 coding DNA: TGTGCCACCAGTGACACCTACAGGGGGGGGTGCCAAGAGACCCAGTACTTC.

This clonotype was seen many times. CDR3 DNA: TGCAGTGTTAAACAGGGGTATAGCAATCAGCCCCAGCATTTT. Encoded protein: CSVKQGYSNQPQHF. J is TRBJ1-5 and V is TRBV20-1; 7 bases are shared with TRBD1. This CDR3 comprises 14 residues. V lost 7 bases and J lost 0; bases outside the gene matches: 6. From germline, CDR1 is DFQATT and CDR2 SNEGSKA (reference sequence).

This chain links TRBV7-9 with TRBJ2-7; 8 bases are shared with TRBD2. CDR1 is SEHNR and CDR2 is FQNEAQ in the germline V gene (reference sequence). The length of the CDR3 is 16 residues. V lost 5 bases, J lost 3 bases, and 12 bases stayed unmatched. CDR3 in amino acids: CASSPPSQRGFYEQYF. CDR3 in DNA: TGTGCCAGCAGCCCTCCGAGTCAGCGGGGGTTCTACGAGCAGTACTTC.

The rearrangement links TRBV15 to TRBJ1-1; TRBD1 agrees at 7 bases. CDR1 is LNHNV, CDR2 YYDKDF, per germline (reference sequence). Unmatched junction bases numbered 7, after V lost 5 bases and J lost 7 bases. This CDR3 spans 13 amino acids. Here the CDR3 reads CATSSFTGVEAFF. The CDR3 nucleotides read TGTGCCACCAGCTCTTTCACAGGGGTTGAAGCTTTCTTT.

The CDR3: CASRDLAGGNEQFF. The CDR3 nucleotides read TGTGCCAGTAGGGACCTAGCGGGGGGAAATGAGCAGTTCTTC. V and J are TRBV19 and TRBJ2-1; 11 bases are a match to TRBD2. The V segment lost 6 bases and the J segment 7 bases; nucleotides outside the gene matches: 5. The CDR3 runs 14 residues. CDR1 and CDR2 from the germline V gene are LNHDA and SQIVND (reference sequence). The entire variable domain, with the rest obtained from reference TRBV19 and TRBJ2-1, is as follows: DGGITQSPKYLFRKEGQNVTLSCEQNLNHDAMYWYRQDPGQGLRLIYYSQIVNDFQKGDIAEGYSVSREKKESFPLTVTSAQKNPTAFYLCASRDLAGGNEQFFGPGTRLTVL.

This clonotype was seen more than once but under ten times. This chain links TRBV29-1 with TRBJ2-7, with D possibly called TRBD1 or TRBD2 (5 bases each). V lost 6 bases and J 3 bases, leaving 15 bases between the germline ends. This CDR3 spans 13 amino acids. Germline V gene data show CDR1 as SQVTM and CDR2 as ANQGSEA. This CDR3 is CSVNRDGNYEQYF. Here the CDR3 DNA reads TGCAGCGTCAACCGGGACGGCAACTACGAGCAGTACTTC.